This is a list of T cell receptor beta chains from one sample in a study of blood T cell repertoires in COVID-19. The data were produced by immunoSEQ multiplex PCR, yet TCRdb's version contains in-frame clones alone and is incomplete. The sample carries around 70,000 clones, more than 75% recorded once. Specimen: peripheral blood. These receptors were obtained from a human donor in a cohort sampled during active COVID-19. Both conserved end residues are part of each CDR3. Each record gives: clone size, D gene, CDR3 length, J gene, V gene, CDR3 protein, CDR3 DNA. A D gene is named only where the DNA matches it firmly. Not all rows give a size; the values are once, few, many and, for expanded clones, a class.

clone size: -; D gene: -; CDR3 length: 14; J gene: TRBJ1-2; V gene: TRBV7-2; CDR3 protein: CASSLGRPQNGYTF; CDR3 DNA: TGTGCCAGCAGCTTAGGCAGGCCCCAGAATGGCTACACCTTC
clone size: -; D gene: TRBD1; CDR3 length: 15; J gene: TRBJ1-5; V gene: TRBV28; CDR3 protein: CASSLQGARDQPQHF; CDR3 DNA: TGTGCCAGCAGTTTACAGGGGGCGCGCGATCAGCCCCAGCATTTT
clone size: -; D gene: -; CDR3 length: 15; J gene: TRBJ2-3; V gene: TRBV27; CDR3 protein: CASSLRPRAADTQYF; CDR3 DNA: TGTGCCAGCAGTTTAAGGCCGCGGGCGGCAGATACGCAGTATTTT
clone size: -; D gene: TRBD1; CDR3 length: 15; J gene: TRBJ1-2; V gene: TRBV27; CDR3 protein: CASSFKPTGPYGYTF; CDR3 DNA: TGTGCCAGCAGTTTCAAACCGACAGGGCCCTATGGCTACACCTTC
clone size: -; D gene: TRBD1; CDR3 length: 15; J gene: TRBJ1-6; V gene: TRBV7-9; CDR3 protein: CASSMTGGGNSPLHF; CDR3 DNA: TGTGCCAGCAGCATGACAGGGGGAGGTAATTCACCCCTCCACTTT
clone size: -; D gene: TRBD2; CDR3 length: 13; J gene: TRBJ2-1; V gene: TRBV28; CDR3 protein: CASRVGGADEQFF; CDR3 DNA: TGTGCCAGCAGAGTCGGGGGGGCGGATGAGCAGTTCTTC
clone size: -; D gene: TRBD1; CDR3 length: 15; J gene: TRBJ2-3; V gene: TRBV5-4; CDR3 protein: CASSLPGQGTDTQYF; CDR3 DNA: TGTGCCAGCAGCTTGCCGGGACAGGGCACAGATACGCAGTATTTT
clone size: -; D gene: -; CDR3 length: 17; J gene: TRBJ2-2; V gene: TRBV14; CDR3 protein: CASSQDSRGAGAGELFF; CDR3 DNA: TGTGCCAGCAGCCAAGATTCCCGCGGGGCCGGGGCCGGGGAGCTGTTTTTT
clone size: -; D gene: -; CDR3 length: 14; J gene: TRBJ2-7; V gene: TRBV5-1; CDR3 protein: CASSLGPEGYEQYF; CDR3 DNA: TGCGCCAGCAGCTTGGGCCCTGAGGGCTACGAGCAGTACTTC
clone size: -; D gene: TRBD1; CDR3 length: 15; J gene: TRBJ2-7; V gene: TRBV5-1; CDR3 protein: CASSPGTALTYEQYF; CDR3 DNA: TGCGCCAGCAGCCCCGGGACAGCTCTTACCTACGAGCAGTACTTC
clone size: -; D gene: TRBD2; CDR3 length: 15; J gene: TRBJ2-1; V gene: TRBV11-2; CDR3 protein: CASNRAGGPVNEQFF; CDR3 DNA: TGTGCCAGCAATAGAGCGGGGGGGCCGGTCAATGAGCAGTTCTTC
clone size: -; D gene: -; CDR3 length: 13; J gene: TRBJ1-1; V gene: TRBV29-1; CDR3 protein: CSVTGHSNTEAFF; CDR3 DNA: TGCAGCGTTACGGGACACTCTAACACTGAAGCTTTCTTT
clone size: -; D gene: -; CDR3 length: 15; J gene: TRBJ2-5; V gene: TRBV24-1; CDR3 protein: CATSDFVAGPETQYF; CDR3 DNA: TGTGCCACCAGTGATTTTGTCGCAGGCCCGGAGACCCAGTACTTC
clone size: -; D gene: -; CDR3 length: 12; J gene: TRBJ1-1; V gene: TRBV29-1; CDR3 protein: CSVNRVDTEAFF; CDR3 DNA: TGCAGCGTCAACAGGGTGGACACTGAAGCTTTCTTT
clone size: -; D gene: TRBD2; CDR3 length: 14; J gene: TRBJ2-3; V gene: TRBV30; CDR3 protein: CACSTSAVVDTQYF; CDR3 DNA: TGTGCCTGTTCTACTAGCGCGGTGGTGGATACGCAGTATTTT
clone size: -; D gene: TRBD1; CDR3 length: 14; J gene: TRBJ2-7; V gene: TRBV24-1; CDR3 protein: CATRTPGQDYEQYF; CDR3 DNA: TGTGCCACCAGGACCCCGGGACAGGACTACGAGCAGTACTTC
clone size: -; D gene: TRBD1; CDR3 length: 14; J gene: TRBJ1-4; V gene: TRBV30; CDR3 protein: CAWRNTGGVGKLFF; CDR3 DNA: TGTGCCTGGAGAAACACAGGGGGCGTTGGAAAACTGTTTTTT
clone size: once; D gene: -; CDR3 length: 14; J gene: TRBJ2-2; V gene: TRBV9; CDR3 protein: CASSVGGDSGELFF; CDR3 DNA: TGTGCCAGCAGCGTAGGCGGGGACAGCGGGGAGCTGTTTTTT
clone size: -; D gene: TRBD1; CDR3 length: 16; J gene: TRBJ1-6; V gene: TRBV2; CDR3 protein: CASRADPTGVGSPLHF; CDR3 DNA: TGTGCCAGCAGAGCGGACCCCACAGGGGTCGGTTCACCCCTCCACTTT
clone size: once; D gene: -; CDR3 length: 15; J gene: TRBJ1-4; V gene: TRBV7-8; CDR3 protein: CASSFSGATNEKLFF; CDR3 DNA: TGTGCCAGCAGCTTCTCAGGGGCGACTAATGAAAAACTGTTTTTT
clone size: -; D gene: -; CDR3 length: 13; J gene: TRBJ1-5; V gene: TRBV5-8; CDR3 protein: CATNREGHQPQHF; CDR3 DNA: TGTGCAACGAACAGGGAGGGCCATCAGCCCCAGCATTTT
clone size: -; D gene: -; CDR3 length: 12; J gene: TRBJ2-5; V gene: TRBV28; CDR3 protein: CASSLLGETQYF; CDR3 DNA: TGTGCCAGCAGTTTGTTGGGCGAGACCCAGTACTTC
clone size: few; D gene: -; CDR3 length: 13; J gene: TRBJ1-3; V gene: TRBV6-5; CDR3 protein: CASRGASGNTIYF; CDR3 DNA: TGTGCCAGCAGGGGCGCCTCTGGAAACACCATATATTTT
clone size: -; D gene: -; CDR3 length: 13; J gene: TRBJ1-4; V gene: TRBV28; CDR3 protein: CASREGQYEKLFF; CDR3 DNA: TGTGCCAGCAGGGAAGGACAGTATGAAAAACTGTTTTTT
clone size: -; D gene: -; CDR3 length: 15; J gene: TRBJ2-7; V gene: TRBV2; CDR3 protein: CASSAGTVAPGEQYF; CDR3 DNA: TGTGCCAGCAGTGCCGGCACAGTTGCCCCTGGGGAGCAGTACTTC
clone size: -; D gene: TRBD1; CDR3 length: 15; J gene: TRBJ2-5; V gene: TRBV6-5; CDR3 protein: CASGTGQGIWETQYF; CDR3 DNA: TGTGCCAGCGGAACGGGACAGGGGATTTGGGAGACCCAGTACTTC
clone size: medium-sized; D gene: -; CDR3 length: 14; J gene: TRBJ1-1; V gene: TRBV6-6; CDR3 protein: CASRIGQLNTEAFF; CDR3 DNA: TGTGCCAGCAGAATCGGACAGTTGAACACTGAAGCTTTCTTT
clone size: -; D gene: -; CDR3 length: 15; J gene: TRBJ2-1; V gene: TRBV7-2; CDR3 protein: CASSLNQGGVSEQFF; CDR3 DNA: TGTGCCAGCAGCTTAAATCAAGGGGGAGTTAGTGAGCAGTTCTTC
clone size: -; D gene: TRBD1; CDR3 length: 14; J gene: TRBJ1-4; V gene: TRBV2; CDR3 protein: CASRRTGGYEKLFF; CDR3 DNA: TGTGCCAGCCGAAGGACAGGGGGCTATGAAAAACTGTTTTTT
clone size: once; D gene: TRBD1; CDR3 length: 15; J gene: TRBJ2-3; V gene: TRBV5-6; CDR3 protein: CASSQGQGAPDTQYF; CDR3 DNA: TGTGCCAGCAGCCAGGGACAGGGGGCCCCAGATACGCAGTATTTT
clone size: -; D gene: TRBD1; CDR3 length: 15; J gene: TRBJ1-1; V gene: TRBV2; CDR3 protein: CASRLGTGGNTEAFF; CDR3 DNA: TGTGCCAGCAGGCTCGGGACAGGGGGGAACACTGAAGCTTTCTTT
clone size: -; D gene: -; CDR3 length: 13; J gene: TRBJ1-2; V gene: TRBV5-1; CDR3 protein: CASSLGQNYGYTF; CDR3 DNA: TGCGCCAGCAGCTTGGGACAGAACTATGGCTACACCTTC
clone size: -; D gene: -; CDR3 length: 14; J gene: TRBJ1-4; V gene: TRBV19; CDR3 protein: CASRLVGLNEKLFF; CDR3 DNA: TGTGCCAGTCGATTGGTCGGACTTAATGAAAAACTGTTTTTT
clone size: -; D gene: TRBD1; CDR3 length: 19; J gene: TRBJ1-3; V gene: TRBV7-3; CDR3 protein: CATQLRRGFRQQGQNTIYF; CDR3 DNA: TGTGCCACCCAGCTTCGCAGGGGGTTTAGGCAACAGGGACAAAACACCATATATTTT
clone size: -; D gene: -; CDR3 length: 15; J gene: TRBJ1-6; V gene: TRBV5-1; CDR3 protein: CASSPVGGVNSPLHF; CDR3 DNA: TGCGCCAGCAGCCCCGTCGGGGGTGTAAATTCACCCCTCCACTTT
clone size: -; D gene: TRBD1; CDR3 length: 16; J gene: TRBJ2-7; V gene: TRBV7-8; CDR3 protein: CASSSRPGQGVYEQYF; CDR3 DNA: TGTGCCAGCAGCTCGAGGCCGGGACAGGGCGTGTACGAGCAGTACTTC
clone size: -; D gene: TRBD2; CDR3 length: 14; J gene: TRBJ2-5; V gene: TRBV5-1; CDR3 protein: CASSFAGGQETQYF; CDR3 DNA: TGCGCCAGCAGCTTCGCGGGGGGTCAGGAGACCCAGTACTTC
clone size: -; D gene: -; CDR3 length: 15; J gene: TRBJ2-5; V gene: TRBV11-1; CDR3 protein: CASSLSAQAGETQYF; CDR3 DNA: TGTGCCAGCAGCTTATCGGCCCAAGCAGGAGAGACCCAGTACTTC
clone size: -; D gene: TRBD1; CDR3 length: 15; J gene: TRBJ2-1; V gene: TRBV15; CDR3 protein: CATSRQGEYYNEQFF; CDR3 DNA: TGTGCCACCAGCAGACAGGGGGAATACTACAATGAGCAGTTCTTC
clone size: -; D gene: -; CDR3 length: 15; J gene: TRBJ1-5; V gene: TRBV6-5; CDR3 protein: CASTSFRGRNQPQHF; CDR3 DNA: TGTGCCAGCACCTCATTTCGCGGTCGCAATCAGCCCCAGCATTTT
clone size: -; D gene: TRBD1; CDR3 length: 15; J gene: TRBJ1-1; V gene: TRBV5-1; CDR3 protein: CASSSRTGPNTEAFF; CDR3 DNA: TGCGCCAGCAGCTCCCGGACAGGCCCGAACACTGAAGCTTTCTTT
clone size: -; D gene: -; CDR3 length: 16; J gene: TRBJ1-2; V gene: TRBV2; CDR3 protein: CASSEVGVVGSYGYTF; CDR3 DNA: TGTGCCAGCAGTGAAGTAGGGGTGGTGGGATCCTATGGCTACACCTTC
clone size: -; D gene: -; CDR3 length: 11; J gene: TRBJ2-5; V gene: TRBV7-8; CDR3 protein: CASSFRETQYF; CDR3 DNA: TGTGCCAGCAGCTTCAGAGAGACCCAGTACTTC
clone size: -; D gene: TRBD1; CDR3 length: 15; J gene: TRBJ1-5; V gene: TRBV5-1; CDR3 protein: CASSLRTGGGQPQHF; CDR3 DNA: TGCGCCAGCAGCCTCCGGACAGGTGGCGGTCAGCCCCAGCATTTT
clone size: -; D gene: TRBD2; CDR3 length: 16; J gene: TRBJ2-3; V gene: TRBV7-8; CDR3 protein: CASSLGLAGSTDTQYF; CDR3 DNA: TGTGCCAGCAGCTTAGGTCTAGCGGGGTCCACAGATACGCAGTATTTT
clone size: -; D gene: TRBD2; CDR3 length: 15; J gene: TRBJ2-5; V gene: TRBV5-4; CDR3 protein: CASSLVAGGRETQYF; CDR3 DNA: TGTGCCAGCAGCTTGGTAGCGGGGGGGCGAGAGACCCAGTACTTC
clone size: -; D gene: TRBD2; CDR3 length: 19; J gene: TRBJ2-3; V gene: TRBV7-2; CDR3 protein: CASSLGAGTSGGARDTQYF; CDR3 DNA: TGTGCCAGCAGCTTAGGGGCCGGGACTAGCGGGGGGGCCCGGGATACGCAGTATTTT
clone size: -; D gene: -; CDR3 length: 15; J gene: TRBJ1-3; V gene: TRBV7-2; CDR3 protein: CASSKTGGAGNTIYF; CDR3 DNA: TGTGCCAGCAGTAAGACCGGAGGGGCTGGAAACACCATATATTTT
clone size: -; D gene: -; CDR3 length: 14; J gene: TRBJ1-2; V gene: TRBV3-1/TRBV3-2; CDR3 protein: CASSQREGRGGYTF; CDR3 DNA: TGTGCCAGCAGCCAGAGGGAGGGCCGGGGTGGCTACACCTTC
clone size: -; D gene: -; CDR3 length: 15; J gene: TRBJ2-3; V gene: TRBV11-2; CDR3 protein: CASSLVGVSTDTQYF; CDR3 DNA: TGTGCCAGCAGCTTAGTCGGGGTTAGCACAGATACGCAGTATTTT
clone size: -; D gene: -; CDR3 length: 15; J gene: TRBJ2-1; V gene: TRBV9; CDR3 protein: CASSVANDRYNEQFF; CDR3 DNA: TGTGCCAGCAGCGTAGCTAACGACAGATACAATGAGCAGTTCTTC
clone size: once; D gene: TRBD1; CDR3 length: 14; J gene: TRBJ2-7; V gene: TRBV19; CDR3 protein: CASSPGTAAYEQYF; CDR3 DNA: TGTGCCAGTAGTCCGGGGACAGCTGCCTACGAGCAGTACTTC
clone size: once; D gene: TRBD1; CDR3 length: 13; J gene: TRBJ1-2; V gene: TRBV27; CDR3 protein: CASRIDRGGGYTF; CDR3 DNA: TGTGCCAGCAGGATCGACAGGGGAGGTGGCTACACCTTC